This record concerns one T cell receptor beta chain sequence. Its antigen is undetermined. This entry belongs to a study of CD8+CD57+ T cells in acquired aplastic anemia. Genomic DNA provided the template from which TCR beta VDJ and CDR3 profiles were obtained. TCRdb processed the reads anew with MiXCR; each CDR3 protein has one entry. The sample contains more than 150,000 distinct CDR3 sequences, about 44% of which appear only once. Germline CDR1 reads LGHDT; CDR2 reads YNNKEL (reference sequence). The CDR3 runs 15 residues. The J segment lost 3 bases and the V segment lost 3 bases, leaving 4 bases of the junction unmatched. Whoever was chosen for sequencing had shown CD8+CD57+ cell expansion by flow cytometry. Study-wide points: Some 29 CD8+ CDR3 sequences were shared between patients and controls.

The chain is built from TRBV3-1 and TRBJ1-2; 10 positions match TRBD1. The sequencing input was sorted CD4+, CD8+, or CD8+CD57+ T cells (not recorded which) from PBMCs. The source is a human donor with aplastic anemia. In nucleotides, the CDR3 is TGTGCCAGCAGCCAGGGACAGGGGATTGACTATGGCTACACCTTC. Translated, it gives CASSQGQGIDYGYTF.